This T cell receptor beta chain was identified in a study of cytomegalovirus exposure and HLA in healthy donors. General study points: Analysis performed later showed TCR beta chains linked to HLA being more clonally expanded than equally common others. A prior analysis recorded that most TCR beta V segments were productive about 87% or about 30% of the time.

PCR was performed using 60 Vbeta and 13 Jbeta primers. Profiled with immunoSEQ multiplex PCR; TCRdb holds only in-frame clones, not every one. The sample has under 200,000 clones; about 81% are singletons. V was pared by 4 bases and J by 9 bases, with 9 bases of the junction left unmatched. Germline CDR1 reads SGDLS; CDR2 reads YYNGEE. The CDR3 loop spans 14 amino acids. A remark on this clone: Its cognate antigen is unknown.

The V and J genes are TRBV9 and TRBJ2-1; 8 nucleotides agree with TRBD1. The sequenced sample consisted of PBMCs. The clonotype comes from a woman in her 50s in good health and CMV-seropositive. The CDR3 here is CASSLQGEYGEQFF. The CDR3 nucleotides are TGTGCCAGCAGCTTACAGGGGGAGTATGGTGAGCAGTTCTTC.